This T cell receptor (beta chain) was documented in a study of regulatory T cells in long-lasting Graves disease. The TCR beta library used iRepertoire HTBI primers with Arm-PCR amplification of CDR3. TCRdb recomputed calls from the multiplex PCR reads with MiXCR, one row per CDR3 protein. Of around 450,000 distinct CDR3 sequences listed, approximately 16% are singletons. About this clonotype: A much larger clone sits a single nucleotide away, making a read error possible.

As to time point: newly diagnosed GD, antithyroid drugs for less than 3 months. Construction of the TCR library relied on RNA isolated from PBMCs. These records were also assigned to another study, of T cells in Graves' hyperthyroidism and ophthalmopathy.

The TCR sequence derives from a woman aged 40 to 49 with Graves disease. Sequenced material: peripheral blood mononuclear cells (PBMCs), taken at new diagnosis, from a patient treated with antithyroid drugs.

In nucleotides, the CDR3 is TGTGCCAGCAGCACTAGCGGGAGAACAGGTACGCAGTATTTT. Translating it yields CASSTSGRTGTQYF. V usage is TRBV7-9 and J usage is TRBJ2-3, with TRBD2 matching over 11 bases. The CDR3 runs 14 residues. CDR1 is SEHNR and CDR2 is FQNEAQ in the germline V gene (reference sequence).